These 19 T cell receptor beta chains share one sample of origin, sequenced in a study of T cell responses to AZD1222 COVID-19 vaccine. The protocol was immunoSEQ multiplex PCR, while the TCRdb copy is restricted to in-frame clones and leaves out a portion. Among roughly 110,000 clones listed, roughly 87% were seen once. The starting material was peripheral blood, obtained on day 0 of AZD1222 vaccination. These receptors originate from an adult in good health.

V is TRBV10-2 and J is TRBJ2-1; D is unresolved. V dropped 2 bases and J dropped 4 bases, with 6 bases sitting between them. This CDR3 contains 13 residues. Looked up from germline, CDR1 is WSHSY and CDR2 is SAAADI. The DNA for the CDR3 is TGCGCCAGCAGTGAGGTACTATACAATGAGCAGTTCTTC. Translating gives CASSEVLYNEQFF.

The gene calls are TRBV12-5 and TRBJ1-5; D not certain. This CDR3 comprises 12 residues. Germline-derived CDR1 and CDR2 are LGHNT and FRNRAP. Trimming cost V 2 bases and J 6 bases, with 5 bases left between them. The CDR3 DNA reads TGTGCTAGTGGTTTGCCGGGTCAGCCCCAGCATTTT. Its translation is CASGLPGQPQHF.

The rearrangement links TRBV6-5 to TRBJ2-6; D gene uncertain. Trimming cost V 2 bases and J 0 bases, with 5 bases left between them. CDR1 MNHEY and CDR2 SVGAGI come from the germline V gene. This CDR3 spans 15 amino acids. CDR3 protein: CASSYLSSGANVLTF. The CDR3 region has the DNA TGTGCCAGCAGTTACCTGAGCTCTGGGGCCAACGTCCTGACTTTC.

The chain combines TRBV3-1 (or the pseudogene TRBV3-2) with TRBJ1-2, with D perhaps matching TRBD1 (6 bases). The length of the CDR3 is 16 residues. The V end lost 0 bases, the J end lost 5 bases, and 16 bases lay between the germline ends. Germline values: CDR1 LGHDT, CDR2 YNNKEL (reference sequence). The CDR3 DNA reads as TGTGCCAGCAGCCAAGAACTGTCAGGGGCTTGGTATGGCTACACCTTC. It specifies CASSQELSGAWYGYTF.

J is TRBJ2-1 and V is TRBV7-3; TRBD2 agrees at 8 bases. The V gene end was trimmed by 0 bases and the J gene end by 8 bases; junction bases not matched to a gene: 3. CDR3 length: 14 residues. Germline CDR1 is SGHTA and CDR2 is FQGTGA. The CDR3 DNA sequence: TGTGCCAGCAGCTTAACTAGCGGGGTTTATGAGCAGTTCTTC. It is translated as CASSLTSGVYEQFF.

This chain links TRBV7-3 with TRBJ2-3; the match to TRBD2 covers 13 bases. The CDR3 contains 17 residues. Germline V gene data show CDR1 as SGHTA and CDR2 as FQGTGA. V lost 2 bases, J lost 4 bases, and 6 bases stayed unmatched. The CDR3 bases are TGTGCCAGCAGCTTATCTACTAGCGGGGGGGCTTCAGATACGCAGTATTTT. It encodes CASSLSTSGGASDTQYF. Complete variable domain (other parts from reference TRBV7-3 and TRBJ2-3): GAGVSQTPSNKVTEKGKYVELRCDPISGHTALYWYRQSLGQGPEFLIYFQGTGAADDSGLPNDRFFAVRPEGSVSTLKIQRTERGDSAVYLCASSLSTSGGASDTQYFGPGTRLTVL.

This clone appeared a single time. V and J are TRBV7-9 and TRBJ2-7; 10 bases align to TRBD2. Germline CDR1 SEHNR, CDR2 FQNEAQ (reference sequence). Trimming at V came to 3 bases and at J to 3 bases, leaving 5 bases not matched to a gene. The CDR3 covers 15 residues. CDR3 nucleotides: TGTGCCAGCAGCTTTGTTAGCGGGAGGAACTACGAGCAGTACTTC. This encodes CASSFVSGRNYEQYF.

The CDR3 DNA follows: TGCGCCAGCAGCCAAGATCCAGGGAACACTGAAGCTTTCTTT. This sequence encodes CASSQDPGNTEAFF. V gene TRBV4-3 combines with J gene TRBJ1-1; D is unclear. Deletions cut 0 bases from V and 1 base from J, with 6 bases between. This CDR3 is 14 amino acids long. Looked up from germline, CDR1 is LGHNA and CDR2 is YSLEER.

V usage is TRBV5-1 and J usage is TRBJ2-1; 8 bases align to TRBD2. With V trimmed by 4 bases and J by 1 base, 13 bases remained unmatched. The CDR3 runs to 18 residues. The germline gives CDR1 SGHRS, CDR2 YFSETQ. CDR3 sequence (DNA): TGCGCCAGCAGCCTAAGGGGGGGTAGCGGGAATTCCTACAATGAGCAGTTCTTC. It encodes CASSLRGGSGNSYNEQFF.

This clone was picked up one time. The chain couples TRBV5-4 to TRBJ2-7; D gene ambiguous. From germline, CDR1 is SGHNT and CDR2 YYREEE (reference sequence). The CDR3 has 15 amino acids. Trimming took 2 bases from V and 0 from J, leaving 12 bases between them. CDR3 loop: CASSFVRENSYEQYF. CDR3 nucleotide sequence: TGTGCCAGCAGCTTTGTACGAGAGAACTCCTACGAGCAGTACTTC.

The chain combines TRBV18 with TRBJ1-2, with TRBD1 identical over 8 bases. This CDR3 contains 15 residues. V trimming: 1 base; J trimming: 1 base; junction bases outside the gene matches: 2. CDR1 and CDR2 (germline): KGHSH, LQKENI. CDR3 protein: CASSPQGQGNYGYTF. The CDR3 DNA reads as TGTGCCAGCTCACCACAAGGACAGGGTAACTATGGCTACACCTTC.

The chain couples TRBV9 to TRBJ2-3; 11 positions match TRBD2. Germline assignment: CDR1 SGDLS and CDR2 YYNGEE. The V and J ends lost 3 bases and 2 bases, in that order; junction bases with no gene match: 5. This CDR3 is 16 amino acids long. CDR3 sequence (DNA): TGTGCCAGCAGCGCCTCTAGCGGGAGGCACACAGATACGCAGTATTTT. Translation: CASSASSGRHTDTQYF.

This chain uses TRBV6-2 or TRBV6-3 with TRBJ1-5; TRBD1 aligns across 7 bases. CDR3 length: 14 residues. The V gene's germline CDR1 is MNHEY and CDR2 SVGEGT. With V trimmed by 6 bases and J by 9 bases, 11 bases remained unmatched. The CDR3 DNA sequence: TGTGCCAGCAGCCCTACAGGGGCCAAAGGGCCCCAGCATTTT. Protein product: CASSPTGAKGPQHF.

This chain uses TRBV5-1 with TRBJ2-3; tentatively, D is TRBD1 (6 bases). Germline-derived CDR1 and CDR2 are SGHRS and YFSETQ. Trimming took 2 bases from V and 4 from J, leaving 11 bases between them. This CDR3 comprises 14 residues. DNA of the CDR3: TGCGCCAGCAGCTTTGATAGGGGGTCAGATACGCAGTATTTT. Its protein is CASSFDRGSDTQYF.

Only one count was recorded for this clone. This chain uses TRBV18 with TRBJ1-2; 11 bases match TRBD1. Unmatched junction bases numbered 7, after V lost 3 bases and J lost 1 base. Germline loops: CDR1 KGHSH, CDR2 LQKENI. CDR3 length: 17 residues. The CDR3 loop reads CASSPRTGGVDNYGYTF. The CDR3 nucleotides read TGTGCCAGCTCACCGAGGACAGGGGGCGTAGATAACTATGGCTACACCTTC.

The J gene is TRBJ1-1, the V gene TRBV6-5, with TRBD1 matching 7 bases. V dropped 3 bases and J dropped 5; count of bases not matched to a gene: 6. The CDR3 is 14 amino acids. Germline V lookup: CDR1 MNHEY, CDR2 SVGAGI. The CDR3 DNA reads TGTGCCAGCAGTTATCAGGGGGTGATGACTGAAGCTTTCTTT. Its translation: CASSYQGVMTEAFF.

V gene TRBV6-5 combines with J gene TRBJ2-5, with D maybe TRBD2 (5 bases). V was shortened by 7 bases and J by 5 bases, with 20 bases between the two germline ends. This CDR3 contains 15 residues. Germline loops: CDR1 MNHEY, CDR2 SVGAGI. CDR3 region: CASTYLSAGEETQYF. In DNA, the CDR3 is TGTGCCAGCACCTATCTCTCGGCCGGGGAGGAGACCCAGTACTTC.

This sequence joins TRBV7-2 and TRBJ1-1; 10 nucleotides agree with TRBD1. The CDR3 sequence is 13 residues long. The V segment lost 5 bases and the J segment 7 bases; nucleotides outside the gene matches: 4. CDR1 SGHTA and CDR2 FQGNSA come from the germline V gene. This CDR3 is CASSVDRGLEAFF. CDR3 coding DNA: TGTGCCAGCAGCGTCGACAGGGGGCTTGAAGCTTTCTTT.

The V and J genes are TRBV28 and TRBJ2-1; D is possibly TRBD1 (6 bases). The V gene's germline CDR1 is MDHEN and CDR2 SYDVKM. This CDR3 region has 13 residues. With 6 bases removed from V and 7 bases from J, the gap between germline ends came to 13 bases. CDR3 DNA sequence: TGTGCCAGCAGCTACAGGGCCGGGAATGAGCAGTTCTTC. This sequence encodes CASSYRAGNEQFF.